Below, one T cell receptor (beta chain) is given with its context. Its antigen is currently unknown. No DNA is given; TCRdb re-called the 5' RACE reads and lists each CDR3 protein once. The sample yields over 350,000 distinct CDR3 sequences, of which the top ten take up over 8.5%. The data were taken from a study of T cells expressing NK-cell markers. Across the whole study: In sorted CD3+CD56+NKG2C+, CD3+CD56+NKG2C- and CD3+CD56-NKG2C+ T cells, TCR beta repertoires were obtained.

CDR1 is DFQATT and CDR2 is SNEGSKA in the germline V gene (reference sequence). The CDR3 extends over 13 amino acids. Study-wide points: Questions lingered over whether expanded NKG2C+ T cell clones were HCMV-specific. In 5 or 6 donors, dominant NKG2C+ clonotypes were roughly 1.0-7.0% of CD8+ T cells.

This TCR came from a woman aged 45-65 years in good health. The specimen sequenced was blood T cells: a sorted CD56 or NKG2C T cell subset, CD4+ or CD8+ T cells, or bulk PBMC T cells (not recorded which). The chain joins TRBV20-1 to TRBJ2-4; the TCRdb call, TRBD2, lacks DNA for checking. The CDR3 protein is CSARLAGGSIQYF.